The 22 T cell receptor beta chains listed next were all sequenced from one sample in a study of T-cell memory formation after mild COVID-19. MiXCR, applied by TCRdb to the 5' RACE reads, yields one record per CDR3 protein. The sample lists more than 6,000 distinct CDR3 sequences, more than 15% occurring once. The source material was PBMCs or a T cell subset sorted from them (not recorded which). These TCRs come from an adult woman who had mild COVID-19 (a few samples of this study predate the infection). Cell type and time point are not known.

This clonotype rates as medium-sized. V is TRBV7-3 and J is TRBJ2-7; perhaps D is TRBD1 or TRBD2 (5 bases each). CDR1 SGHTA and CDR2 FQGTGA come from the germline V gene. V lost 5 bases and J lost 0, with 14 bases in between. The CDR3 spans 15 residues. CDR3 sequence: CASSRGPLSSYEQYF. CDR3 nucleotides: TGTGCCAGCAGCAGGGGACCGTTGAGCTCCTACGAGCAGTACTTC.

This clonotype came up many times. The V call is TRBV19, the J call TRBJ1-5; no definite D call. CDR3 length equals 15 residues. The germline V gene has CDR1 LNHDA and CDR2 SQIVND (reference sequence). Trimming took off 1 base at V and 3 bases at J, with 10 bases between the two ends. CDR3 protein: CASSIVHGYNQPQHF. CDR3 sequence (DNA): TGTGCCAGTAGTATAGTTCACGGATACAATCAGCCCCAGCATTTT.

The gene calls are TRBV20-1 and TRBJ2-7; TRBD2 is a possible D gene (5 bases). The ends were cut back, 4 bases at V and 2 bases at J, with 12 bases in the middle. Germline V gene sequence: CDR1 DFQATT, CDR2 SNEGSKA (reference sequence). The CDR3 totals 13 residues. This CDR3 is CSANPGFTYEQYF. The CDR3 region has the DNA TGCAGTGCTAACCCGGGGTTCACCTACGAGCAGTACTTC.

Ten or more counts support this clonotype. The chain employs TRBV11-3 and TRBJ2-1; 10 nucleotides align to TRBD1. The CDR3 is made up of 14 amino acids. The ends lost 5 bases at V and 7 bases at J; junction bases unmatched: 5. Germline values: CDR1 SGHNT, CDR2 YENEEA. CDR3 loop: CASSPRTGGNEQFF. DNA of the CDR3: TGTGCCAGCAGCCCGAGGACAGGGGGGAATGAGCAGTTCTTC.

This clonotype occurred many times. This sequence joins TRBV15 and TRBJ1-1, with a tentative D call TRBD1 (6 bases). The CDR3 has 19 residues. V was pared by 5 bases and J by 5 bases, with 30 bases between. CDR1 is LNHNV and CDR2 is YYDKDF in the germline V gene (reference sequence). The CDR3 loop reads CATSLHGGASYEPRTEAFF. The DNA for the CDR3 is TGTGCCACCAGCCTCCATGGGGGGGCCAGCTACGAACCGAGGACTGAAGCTTTCTTT. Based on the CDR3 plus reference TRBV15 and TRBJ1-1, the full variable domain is DAMVIQNPRYQVTQFGKPVTLSCSQTLNHNVMYWYQQKSSQAPKLLFHYYDKDFNNEADTPDNFQSRRPNTSFCFLDIRSPGLGDTAMYLCATSLHGGASYEPRTEAFFGQGTRLTVV.

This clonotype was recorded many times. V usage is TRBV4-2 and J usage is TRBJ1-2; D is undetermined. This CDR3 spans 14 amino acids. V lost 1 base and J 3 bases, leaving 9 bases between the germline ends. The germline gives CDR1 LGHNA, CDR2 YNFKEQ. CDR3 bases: TGTGCCAGCAGCCAAGGTGCTGGTGACTATGGCTACACCTTC. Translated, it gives CASSQGAGDYGYTF.

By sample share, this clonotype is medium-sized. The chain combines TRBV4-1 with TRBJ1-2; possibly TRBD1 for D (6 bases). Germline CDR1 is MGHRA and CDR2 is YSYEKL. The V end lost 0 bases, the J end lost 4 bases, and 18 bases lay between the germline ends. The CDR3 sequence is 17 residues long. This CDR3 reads CASSQDATGPFSYGYTF. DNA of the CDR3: TGCGCCAGCAGCCAAGACGCCACAGGGCCTTTCTCCTATGGCTACACCTTC.

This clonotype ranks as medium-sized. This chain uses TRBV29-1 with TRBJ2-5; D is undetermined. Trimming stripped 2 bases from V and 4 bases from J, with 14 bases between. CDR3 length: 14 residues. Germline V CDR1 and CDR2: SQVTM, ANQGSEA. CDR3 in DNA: TGCAGCGTTGAAAGGAAGGTTCTTTCAGAGACCCAGTACTTC. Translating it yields CSVERKVLSETQYF.

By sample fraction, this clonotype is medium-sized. CDR3 bases: TGTGCCACCAGTGATAAGCCGAAGAGCGGAAGCTACGAGCAGTACTTC. Amino acids: CATSDKPKSGSYEQYF. The rearrangement uses TRBV24-1 and TRBJ2-7, with D perhaps matching TRBD2 (5 bases). Germline V gives CDR1 KGHDR, CDR2 SFDVKD. This CDR3 region has 16 residues. V was cut by 3 bases and J by 3 bases, with 17 bases left in between.

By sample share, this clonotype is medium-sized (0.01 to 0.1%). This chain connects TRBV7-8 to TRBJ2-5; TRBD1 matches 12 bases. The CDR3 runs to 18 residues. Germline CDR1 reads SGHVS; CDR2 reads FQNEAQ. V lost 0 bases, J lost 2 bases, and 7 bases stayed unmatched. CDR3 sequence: CASSLAWDRGRMQETQYF. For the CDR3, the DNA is TGTGCCAGCAGCTTAGCGTGGGACAGGGGGCGCATGCAAGAGACCCAGTACTTC.

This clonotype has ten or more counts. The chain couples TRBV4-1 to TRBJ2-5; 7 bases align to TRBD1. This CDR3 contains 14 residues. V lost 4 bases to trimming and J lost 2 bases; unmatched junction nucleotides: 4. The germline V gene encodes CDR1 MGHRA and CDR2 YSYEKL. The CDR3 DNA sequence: TGCGCCAGCAGCCGGGGACAGTATCAAGAGACCCAGTACTTC. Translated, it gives CASSRGQYQETQYF.

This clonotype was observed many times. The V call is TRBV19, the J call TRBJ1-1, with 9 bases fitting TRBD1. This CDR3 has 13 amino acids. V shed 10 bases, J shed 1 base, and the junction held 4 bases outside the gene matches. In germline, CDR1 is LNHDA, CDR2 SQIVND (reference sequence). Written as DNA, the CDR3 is TGTGCCACTTCGGGACAGGGGAACACTGAAGCTTTCTTT. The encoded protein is CATSGQGNTEAFF.

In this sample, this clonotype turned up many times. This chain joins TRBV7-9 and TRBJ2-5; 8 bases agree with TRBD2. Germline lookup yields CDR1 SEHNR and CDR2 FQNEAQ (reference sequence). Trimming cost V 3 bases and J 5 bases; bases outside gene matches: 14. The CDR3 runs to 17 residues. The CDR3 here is CASSLDVSGRAGETQYF. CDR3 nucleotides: TGTGCCAGCAGCTTGGATGTATCCGGGAGGGCGGGGGAGACCCAGTACTTC.

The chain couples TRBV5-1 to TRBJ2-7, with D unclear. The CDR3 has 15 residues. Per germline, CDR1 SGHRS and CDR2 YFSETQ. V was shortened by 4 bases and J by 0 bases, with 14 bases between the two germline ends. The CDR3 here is CASSTQSPASYEQYF. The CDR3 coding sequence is TGCGCCAGCAGCACCCAGAGTCCCGCCTCCTACGAGCAGTACTTC.

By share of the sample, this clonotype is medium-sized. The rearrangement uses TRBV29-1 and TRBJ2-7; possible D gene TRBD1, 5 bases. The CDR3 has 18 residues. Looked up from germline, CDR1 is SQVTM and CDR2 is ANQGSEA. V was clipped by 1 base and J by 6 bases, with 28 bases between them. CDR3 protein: CSVEGSSDQGPYLLEQYF. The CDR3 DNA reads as TGCAGCGTTGAAGGATCTTCGGATCAGGGTCCCTACCTACTCGAGCAGTACTTC.

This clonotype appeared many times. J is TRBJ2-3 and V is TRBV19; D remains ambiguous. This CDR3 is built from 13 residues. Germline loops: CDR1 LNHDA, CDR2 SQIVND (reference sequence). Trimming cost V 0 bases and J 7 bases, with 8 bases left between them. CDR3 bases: TGTGCCAGTAGTATAGACCCCAGCCATACGCAGTATTTT. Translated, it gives CASSIDPSHTQYF.

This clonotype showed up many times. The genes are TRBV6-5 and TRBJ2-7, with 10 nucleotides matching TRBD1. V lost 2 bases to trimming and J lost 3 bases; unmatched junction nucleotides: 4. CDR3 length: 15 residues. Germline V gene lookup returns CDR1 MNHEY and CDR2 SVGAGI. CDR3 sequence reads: CASSYADRGDYEQYF. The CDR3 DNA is TGTGCCAGCAGTTACGCGGACAGGGGGGACTACGAGCAGTACTTC.

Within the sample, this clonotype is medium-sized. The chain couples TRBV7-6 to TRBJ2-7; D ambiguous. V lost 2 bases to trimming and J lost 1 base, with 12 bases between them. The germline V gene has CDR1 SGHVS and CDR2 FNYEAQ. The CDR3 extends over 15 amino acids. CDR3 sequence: CASSLLAFMSYEQYF. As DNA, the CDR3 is TGTGCCAGCAGCTTACTTGCCTTTATGTCCTACGAGCAGTACTTC.

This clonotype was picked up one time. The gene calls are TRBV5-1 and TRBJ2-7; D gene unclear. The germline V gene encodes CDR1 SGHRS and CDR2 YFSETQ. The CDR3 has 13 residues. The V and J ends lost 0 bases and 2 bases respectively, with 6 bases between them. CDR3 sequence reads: CASSLGVAYEQYF. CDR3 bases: TGCGCCAGCAGCTTGGGTGTAGCCTACGAGCAGTACTTC.

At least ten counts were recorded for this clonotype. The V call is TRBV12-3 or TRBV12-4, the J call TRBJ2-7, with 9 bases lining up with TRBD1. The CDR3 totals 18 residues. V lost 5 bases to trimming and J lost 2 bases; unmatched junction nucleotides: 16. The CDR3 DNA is TGTGCCAGCAGTCTCCACTTGGGTACAGGGGGCGAGCCCTACGAGCAGTACTTC. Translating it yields CASSLHLGTGGEPYEQYF.

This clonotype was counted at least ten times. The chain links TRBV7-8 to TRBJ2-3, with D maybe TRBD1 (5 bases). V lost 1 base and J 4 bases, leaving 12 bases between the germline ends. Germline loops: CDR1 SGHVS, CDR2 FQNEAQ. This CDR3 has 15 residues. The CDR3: CASSLGARGSDTQYF. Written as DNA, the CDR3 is TGTGCCAGCAGCTTAGGGGCAAGGGGATCAGATACGCAGTATTTT.

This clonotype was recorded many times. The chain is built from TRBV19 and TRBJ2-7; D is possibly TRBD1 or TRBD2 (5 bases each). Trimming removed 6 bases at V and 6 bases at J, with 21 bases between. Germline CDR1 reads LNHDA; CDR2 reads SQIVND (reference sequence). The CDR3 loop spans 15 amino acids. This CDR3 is CASSPASWWDREQYF. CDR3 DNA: TGTGCCAGTAGCCCCGCAAGCTGGTGGGACCGCGAGCAGTACTTC.